Below are 21 T cell receptor beta chains sequenced from a single sample in a study of T cells in women clearing cervical HPV infection. The table came from immunoSEQ multiplex PCR; TCRdb's copy has only in-frame clones and leaves some out. The sample has 20,000 to 25,000 clones. The sequencing sample was made of blood buffy coat. These receptors were collected from a woman between 18 and 70 years old with a cervical HPV16 infection that either progressed to CIN3+ or cleared (not recorded which).

On this clone itself: The DNA ends 3 residues before the CDR3 does, and the rest of the CDR3 is filled in from the germline J gene. The chain carries TRBV5-4 and TRBJ2-5; 7 bases fit TRBD2. With 1 base clipped from V and 5 bases from J, the junction kept 2 bases outside the gene matches. The germline V gene encodes CDR1 SGHNT and CDR2 YYREEE (reference sequence). This CDR3 is 13 amino acids long. The part of the CDR3 DNA that was read is TGTGCCAGCAGCTTGCTGGGGGGGGAGACC. It codes for CASSLLGGET. The entire CDR3 reads CASSLLGGETQYF.

On this clone itself: The observed sequence ends 3 residues before the CDR3 terminus, with the missing tail filled in from the germline J gene. The chain recombines TRBV7-3 with TRBJ2-1, with 11 bases lining up with TRBD2. After removal of 2 bases from V and 8 bases from J, the junction contained 2 bases not matched to a gene. The CDR3 extends over 14 amino acids. Germline V gene data show CDR1 as SGHTA and CDR2 as FQGTGA. The CDR3 bases that were read are TGTGCCAGCAGCTTACTAGCGGGGGGCGATGAG. Protein product: CASSLLAGGDE. The entire CDR3 reads CASSLLAGGDEQFF. Full variable domain (rest looked up from reference TRBV7-3 and TRBJ2-1): GAGVSQTPSNKVTEKGKYVELRCDPISGHTALYWYRQSLGQGPEFLIYFQGTGAADDSGLPNDRFFAVRPEGSVSTLKIQRTERGDSAVYLCASSLLAGGDEQFFGPGTRLTVL.

With regard to this clone: Read coverage stops 3 residues before the CDR3 terminus; the germline J gene supplies the remainder. The chain uses TRBV2 and TRBJ1-1, with D perhaps matching TRBD1 (5 bases). The CDR3 covers 15 residues. With 7 bases removed from V and 3 bases from J, the gap between germline ends came to 18 bases. CDR1 is SNHLY and CDR2 is FYNNEI in the germline V gene. CDR3 in amino acids: CASIHYRGKDTEAFF. The CDR3 DNA, read in part, is TGTGCCAGCATCCACTATCGGGGGAAGGACACTGAA.

Turning to this clone: The sequence runs out 3 residues before the end of the CDR3; the remainder is reconstructed from the germline J gene. The V gene is TRBV6-2 or TRBV6-3, the J gene TRBJ2-2; 9 bases line up with TRBD2. The V gene's germline CDR1 is MNHEY and CDR2 SVGEGT. V dropped 5 bases and J dropped 4; count of bases not matched to a gene: 8. The CDR3 has 16 amino acids. The CDR3 spells CASSPRFSGGTGELFF. The covered CDR3 bases are TGTGCCAGCAGTCCCCGTTTTAGCGGGGGCACCGGGGAG.

In the case of this clone: The read falls 3 residues short of the CDR3 end, and the missing part is taken from the germline J gene. J is TRBJ1-2 and V is TRBV30, with D hard to call. Trimming cost V 1 base and J 1 base, with 4 bases left between them. The CDR3 totals 12 residues. Germline V gene sequence: CDR1 GTSNPN, CDR2 SVGIG (reference sequence). The CDR3 protein is CAWSGHNYGYTF. The sequenced CDR3 bases are TGTGCCTGGAGTGGGCATAACTATGGC. Full variable domain (outside the CDR3, taken from reference TRBV30 and TRBJ1-2): SQTIHQWPATLVQPVGSPLSLECTVEGTSNPNLYWYRQAAGRGLQLLFYSVGIGQISSEVPQNLSASRPQDRQFILSSKKLLLSDSGFYLCAWSGHNYGYTFGSGTRLTVV.

Remarks on this clone: The read is 3 residues too short to cover the CDR3 end, so that end is filled in from the germline J gene. The rearrangement uses TRBV7-9 and TRBJ1-1; D uncertain. V was trimmed by 6 bases and J by 7 bases, leaving 9 bases between them. The CDR3 has 11 residues. The germline V gene encodes CDR1 SEHNR and CDR2 FQNEAQ (reference sequence). CDR3 protein: CASSATVEAFF. The CDR3 DNA, read in part, is TGTGCCAGCAGTGCCACAGTTGAA.

CDR3 protein: CASRPGLATGELFF. Incomplete CDR3 DNA: TGTGCCAGCAGACCGGGACTAGCGACCGGGGAG. The chain joins TRBV2 to TRBJ2-2; TRBD2 matches 10 bases. Coverage ceases 3 residues before the CDR3 finishes, and the germline J gene fills in the end. V dropped 6 bases and J dropped 5; count of bases not matched to a gene: 3. Per germline, CDR1 SNHLY and CDR2 FYNNEI. This CDR3 is built from 14 residues. The variable domain in full, completed from reference TRBV2 and TRBJ2-2, reads EPEVTQTPSHQVTQMGQEVILRCVPISNHLYFYWYRQILGQKVEFLVSFYNNEISEKSEIFDDQFSVERPDGSNFTLKIRSTKLEDSAMYFCASRPGLATGELFFGEGSRLTVL.

About this clone itself: The CDR3 is cut off 3 residues early in the read; its end comes from the germline J gene. The chain employs TRBV7-9 and TRBJ1-2; tentatively, D is TRBD1 (6 bases). Germline V gene lookup returns CDR1 SEHNR and CDR2 FQNEAQ (reference sequence). This CDR3 comprises 13 residues. Incomplete CDR3 DNA: TGTGCCAGCAGCTGGGGACAAGCCTACGAC. Encoded protein: CASSWGQAYD. In full, the CDR3 is CASSWGQAYDYTF.

Details on this clone: The sequenced fragment ends 3 residues before the CDR3 boundary, so the rest is inferred from the germline J gene. The rearrangement joins TRBV9 to TRBJ2-5; TRBD2 aligns across 8 bases. The junction had 6 bases not matched to a gene; V was cut back by 0 bases and J by 5 bases. There are 15 residues in the CDR3. The V gene's germline CDR1 is SGDLS and CDR2 YYNGEE. The DNA read from the CDR3 is TGTGCCAGCAGCGTAGACAGCGGGAGAGGGGAGACC. Its protein is CASSVDSGRGET. The entire CDR3 protein is CASSVDSGRGETQYF.

Note on this clone: Read coverage stops 3 residues before the CDR3 terminus; the germline J gene supplies the remainder. This rearrangement joins TRBV7-6 to TRBJ2-3; TRBD2 agrees at 7 bases. J gave up 2 bases and V 6 bases, and 11 bases lay outside the gene matches. The CDR3 runs 16 residues. From germline, CDR1 is SGHVS and CDR2 FNYEAQ. The CDR3 sequence is CASSPGVQRDTDTQYF. CDR3 bases read: TGTGCCAGCAGTCCAGGCGTGCAGCGGGACACAGATACG.

In the case of this clone: The read terminates 3 residues before the CDR3 end, so the remaining end is supplied by the germline J gene. The V and J genes are TRBV28 and TRBJ1-6, with TRBD1 identical over 10 bases. CDR3 size: 16 residues. The V segment lost 6 bases and the J segment 8 bases; nucleotides outside the gene matches: 10. Germline lookup yields CDR1 MDHEN and CDR2 SYDVKM. The CDR3 bases that were read are TGTGCCAGCAGGGGTTTTACCGGGACAGGGGATTCACCC. This codes for CASRGFTGTGDSP. The entire CDR3 protein is CASRGFTGTGDSPLHF.

A word on this clone: Read data end 3 residues before the CDR3 end; the end is taken from the germline J gene. This chain links TRBV10-3 with TRBJ2-7, with D possibly TRBD2 on 5 matching bases. V lost 9 bases and J 6 bases, leaving 18 bases between the germline ends. CDR3 length equals 13 residues. Germline CDR1 and CDR2: ENHRY and SYGVKD. CDR3 loop: CAISGRTEGEQYF. CDR3 DNA, as far as it was read: TGTGCCATTTCCGGCAGGACTGAGGGCGAG.

In regard to this clone: Read data end 3 residues before the CDR3 end; the end is taken from the germline J gene. J is TRBJ1-1 and V is TRBV18; TRBD1 aligns across 7 bases. The germline CDR1 and CDR2 sequences are KGHSH and LQKENI. Trimming at V came to 3 bases and at J to 3 bases, leaving 7 bases not matched to a gene. The CDR3 runs to 15 residues. The sequenced CDR3 bases are TGTGCCAGCTCACCGACAGGGTCCCCTTACACTGAA. Encoded protein: CASSPTGSPYTE. The whole CDR3 sequence is CASSPTGSPYTEAFF.

Details on this clone: The CDR3 goes on 3 residues after the read ends, and that part is filled in from the germline J gene. The chain is built from TRBV19 and TRBJ1-6, with 7 bases matching TRBD1. Germline lookup yields CDR1 LNHDA and CDR2 SQIVND (reference sequence). Unmatched junction bases numbered 7, after V lost 7 bases and J lost 7 bases. The CDR3 totals 14 residues. CDR3: CASTRTGTNSPLHF. The sequenced CDR3 bases are TGTGCCAGTACCCGGACAGGTACAAATTCACCC.

Of note for this clone: The CDR3 goes on 3 residues after the read ends, and that part is filled in from the germline J gene. J is TRBJ2-1 and V is TRBV7-6; the match to TRBD1 covers 10 bases. J was trimmed by 9 bases and V by 6 bases; bases with no gene match: 14. Germline-derived CDR1 and CDR2 are SGHVS and FNYEAQ. The CDR3 spans 16 residues. The chain's CDR3 is CASRPAPGQGFAEQFF. The covered CDR3 bases are TGTGCCAGCAGACCCGCACCGGGACAGGGGTTTGCTGAG.

As for this clone: The read finishes 3 residues shy of the CDR3 end, and the germline J gene is used to complete it. V usage is TRBV20-1 and J usage is TRBJ1-5, with 10 bases lining up with TRBD1. This CDR3 spans 16 amino acids. After removal of 2 bases from V and 2 bases from J, the junction contained 6 bases not matched to a gene. Germline loops: CDR1 DFQATT, CDR2 SNEGSKA (reference sequence). The CDR3 bases that were read are TGCAGTGCTAGATGGGACAGGGGCTTGCGCAATCAGCCC. This translates into CSARWDRGLRNQP. The entire CDR3 protein reads CSARWDRGLRNQPQHF.

Concerning this clone itself: With the read ending 3 residues before the CDR3 end, the germline J gene is used to fill in that end. The chain uses TRBV5-8 and TRBJ1-4; D possibly corresponds to TRBD1 (6 bases). The CDR3 loop spans 15 amino acids. V shed 3 bases and J shed 7 bases, with 16 bases lying between them. CDR1 SGHTS and CDR2 YDEGEE come from the germline V gene. Incomplete CDR3 DNA: TGTGCCAGCAGCTGGCGTGGGCAGGGGATTGAAAAA. This codes for CASSWRGQGIEK. The whole CDR3 region reads CASSWRGQGIEKLFF.

In regard to this clone: The missing CDR3 end, 3 residues past where the read stops, is filled in from the germline J gene. The V gene is TRBV18, the J gene TRBJ2-7; tentatively, D is TRBD2 (5 bases). CDR1 and CDR2 (germline): KGHSH, LQKENI. Trimming left V 6 bases short and J 0 bases short, with 12 bases between. The CDR3 spans 14 residues. CDR3 loop: CASSPGTSSYEQYF. CDR3 DNA (partial): TGTGCCAGCTCCCCGGGCACTAGCTCCTACGAG.

As to this clone: The sequenced fragment ends 3 residues before the CDR3 boundary, so the rest is inferred from the germline J gene. This chain links TRBV19 with TRBJ1-4; 7 bases align to TRBD1. Germline CDR1 LNHDA, CDR2 SQIVND (reference sequence). Trimming removed 5 bases from V and 0 bases from J; junction bases left unmatched: 6. This CDR3 is built from 16 residues. CDR3 DNA, as far as it was read: TGTGCCAGTAGTGGGCCGGGACAGCCAACTAATGAAAAA. It codes for CASSGPGQPTNEK. The full CDR3 reads CASSGPGQPTNEKLFF.

Points on this clone: The missing CDR3 end, 3 residues past where the read stops, is filled in from the germline J gene. Other DNA sequences within the sample encode an identical CDR3. This chain connects TRBV19 to TRBJ1-3; maybe TRBD1 (6 bases). There are 13 residues in the CDR3. Trimming shortened V by 9 bases and J by 0 bases, and 9 bases separated the two germline ends. Germline-derived CDR1 and CDR2 are LNHDA and SQIVND (reference sequence). The CDR3 spells CASRDNSGNTIYF. The sequenced part of the CDR3 DNA is TGTGCCAGCAGGGACAACTCTGGAAACACC.

In the case of this clone: The read stops 3 residues short of the end of the CDR3; the missing end is completed from the germline J gene. The chain is built from TRBV5-1 and TRBJ2-3; D may be TRBD1 (5 bases). This CDR3 has 16 residues. Germline CDR1 and CDR2: SGHRS and YFSETQ. Between the trimmed V and J ends, which lost 0 bases and 7 bases, there was a span of 18 bases. CDR3 bases read: TGCGCCAGCAGCTTGGGGGGCGTCCGGCCCCAATATACG. It specifies CASSLGGVRPQYT. The CDR3 reads in full as CASSLGGVRPQYTQYF.